Below, 10 T cell receptor beta chains from the same sample are listed, as sequenced in a study of blood T cell repertoires in COVID-19. TCRdb's copy holds only in-frame clones and misses some; the assay was immunoSEQ multiplex PCR. The table shows about 250,000 clones, with roughly 91% occurring only once. Sequenced: peripheral blood. These receptors all come from a woman between 40 and 55 years old who had recovered from COVID-19.

The chain employs TRBV7-2 and TRBJ1-3; TRBD1 agrees at 7 bases. Germline values: CDR1 SGHTA, CDR2 FQGNSA. This CDR3 is built from 18 residues. V shed 7 bases, J shed 0 bases, and the junction held 15 bases outside the gene matches. CDR3 coding DNA: TGTGCCAGCACCGGAGTGGGGACAGCTAGAACCTCTGGAAACACCATATATTTT. Residues: CASTGVGTARTSGNTIYF.

This clone has a handful of counts. The chain uses TRBV18 and TRBJ2-7, with D hard to call. The CDR3 covers 13 residues. Trimming took off 5 bases at V and 7 bases at J, with 15 bases between the two ends. Germline CDR1 and CDR2: KGHSH and LQKENI. In nucleotides, the CDR3 is TGTGCCAGCTCATCAAATCAGGCCGGAGAGCAGTACGTC. Amino acids: CASSSNQAGEQYV.

The chain couples TRBV20-1 to TRBJ1-1; TRBD1 is a possible D gene (6 bases). The CDR3 length is 11 residues. Between the trimmed V and J ends, which lost 3 bases and 11 bases, there was a span of 13 bases. CDR1 and CDR2 (germline): DFQATT, SNEGSKA (reference sequence). CDR3 nucleotide sequence: TGCAGTGCTAGGGGGGCGCAAGGGGCTTTCTTT. Its protein is CSARGAQGAFF.

This chain joins TRBV29-1 and TRBJ1-3; possible D gene TRBD1, 5 bases. The CDR3 extends over 16 amino acids. Germline V gene lookup returns CDR1 SQVTM and CDR2 ANQGSEA. Trimming pared 1 base from V and 4 bases from J, leaving 17 bases between. CDR3 loop: CSVEAPLKGQGNTIYF. The CDR3 coding sequence is TGCAGCGTTGAAGCACCCCTCAAGGGGCAGGGAAACACCATATATTTT.

The chain is built from TRBV19 and TRBJ1-1, with TRBD1 as a possible D gene (6 bases). Looked up from germline, CDR1 is LNHDA and CDR2 is SQIVND (reference sequence). Trimming pared 6 bases from V and 5 bases from J, leaving 10 bases between. The CDR3 loop spans 12 amino acids. The CDR3 protein is CASRNTGTEAFF. DNA of the CDR3: TGTGCCAGTAGAAACACAGGGACTGAAGCTTTCTTT. The variable domain in full, completed from reference TRBV19 and TRBJ1-1, reads DGGITQSPKYLFRKEGQNVTLSCEQNLNHDAMYWYRQDPGQGLRLIYYSQIVNDFQKGDIAEGYSVSREKKESFPLTVTSAQKNPTAFYLCASRNTGTEAFFGQGTRLTVV.

This clone was seen once. The rearrangement links TRBV7-2 to TRBJ2-7; 9 nucleotides match TRBD2. The CDR3 extends over 12 amino acids. CDR1 and CDR2 from the germline V gene are SGHTA and FQGNSA. Unmatched junction bases numbered 5, after V lost 8 bases and J lost 6 bases. The CDR3 DNA reads TGTGCCAGCGGCGGGAGGGCGTCCGAGCAGTACTTC. It codes for CASGGRASEQYF.

The rearrangement joins TRBV7-2 to TRBJ2-1, with 10 bases lining up with TRBD2. This CDR3 is 14 amino acids long. Germline loops: CDR1 SGHTA, CDR2 FQGNSA. V lost 5 bases and J lost 12; bases outside the gene matches: 10. CDR3 amino acids: CASSQSPRLAGQFF. Here the CDR3 DNA reads TGTGCCAGCAGCCAATCCCCCCGACTAGCGGGGCAGTTCTTC.

V gene TRBV27 combines with J gene TRBJ2-3; D is perhaps TRBD2 (6 bases). The CDR3 contains 14 residues. Germline values: CDR1 MNHEY, CDR2 SMNVEV (reference sequence). V lost 3 bases and J 1 base, leaving 8 bases between the germline ends. The CDR3 loop reads CASSFVAGTDTQYF. The CDR3 DNA reads TGTGCCAGCAGTTTCGTAGCGGGCACAGATACGCAGTATTTT.

The chain combines TRBV5-1 with TRBJ1-2; D uncertain. This CDR3 region has 15 residues. V lost 4 bases and J lost 5, with 18 bases in between. Germline assignment: CDR1 SGHRS and CDR2 YFSETQ. CDR3 region: CASSPQIFSPYGYTF. The CDR3 DNA is TGCGCCAGCAGCCCCCAGATATTCTCCCCGTATGGCTACACCTTC. Complete variable domain (other parts from reference TRBV5-1 and TRBJ1-2): KAGVTQTPRYLIKTRGQQVTLSCSPISGHRSVSWYQQTPGQGLQFLFEYFSETQRNKGNFPGRFSGRQFSNSRSEMNVSTLELGDSALYLCASSPQIFSPYGYTFGSGTRLTVV.

This sequence joins TRBV2 and TRBJ2-3; 7 positions agree with TRBD2. The length of the CDR3 is 12 residues. Trimming took 6 bases from V and 5 from J; bases not matched to a gene: 2. The germline V gene has CDR1 SNHLY and CDR2 FYNNEI. The CDR3 DNA reads TGTGCCAGCAGGTGGGGGGGAGATACGCAGTATTTT. This gives the protein CASRWGGDTQYF.